These 15 T cell receptor beta chains share one sample of origin, sequenced in a study. Using its own MiXCR run on the RT-PCR reads, TCRdb lists one record per CDR3 protein. The data hold hundreds of thousands of distinct CDR3 sequences, with approximately 15% observed a single time. The sample taken for sequencing was memory CD4+ T cells from blood. The receptor source for this set is a female donor in good health, serving as a healthy control.

This clonotype has more than one count but fewer than ten. One end of the junction does not line up with germline, which may come from a read error. V usage is TRBV27 and J usage is TRBJ1-5, with a tentative D call TRBD1 (5 bases). CDR1 and CDR2 from the germline V gene are MNHEY and SMNVEV (reference sequence). This CDR3 is built from 16 residues. The CDR3 nucleotides read TGTGCCAGCAGCGTCCTAGGCGGGACGGGTCATCAGCCCCAGCACTTT. Translation: CASSVLGGTGHQPQHF.

This clonotype was observed many times. The CDR3 nucleotides read TGCGCCAGCAGCGTAGACAGCCCTGGCACAGATACGCAGTATTTT. Amino acids: CASSVDSPGTDTQYF. This chain joins TRBV5-1 and TRBJ2-3, with D possibly matching TRBD1 (5 bases). CDR3 size: 15 residues. The V gene lost 4 bases and the J gene lost 1 base, with 13 bases spanning the gap. The germline V gene encodes CDR1 SGHRS and CDR2 YFSETQ.

The chain has TRBV27 and TRBJ2-1; 9 bases are shared with TRBD2. Trimming took 4 bases from V and 7 from J; bases not matched to a gene: 14. The CDR3 sequence is 17 residues long. Germline V CDR1 and CDR2: MNHEY, SMNVEV (reference sequence). CDR3 nucleotide sequence: TGTGCCAGCAGTTCTATACCGGGACTAGCCGTACGAAATGAGCAGTTCTTC. Protein: CASSSIPGLAVRNEQFF.

This clonotype has at least ten counts. The CDR3 is CASARGTYNEQFF. The DNA of the CDR3 is TGCGCATCCGCGCGAGGGACCTACAATGAGCAGTTCTTC. The V call is TRBV5-1, the J call TRBJ2-1; maybe TRBD2 (5 bases). This CDR3 comprises 13 residues. Germline V gene sequence: CDR1 SGHRS, CDR2 YFSETQ.

The J gene is TRBJ1-5, the V gene TRBV18, with a tentative D call TRBD1 (5 bases). V was trimmed by 3 bases and J by 3 bases, leaving 12 bases between them. The CDR3 contains 15 residues. The V gene's germline CDR1 is KGHSH and CDR2 LQKENI. The CDR3 nucleotides are TGTGCCAGCTCACCCATCCGACAGAACAATCAGCCCCAGCATTTT. Its translation: CASSPIRQNNQPQHF.

This chain uses TRBV20-1 with TRBJ2-7; D gene unclear. Germline V gives CDR1 DFQATT, CDR2 SNEGSKA (reference sequence). CDR3 size: 12 residues. CDR3: CIPTAATYEQYF. CDR3 bases: TGCATCCCCACCGCAGCAACCTACGAGCAGTACTTC.

The chain uses TRBV24-1 and TRBJ2-3; maybe TRBD2 (6 bases). Trimming took off 1 base at V and 0 bases at J, with 10 bases between the two ends. This CDR3 has 16 amino acids. CDR1 and CDR2 from the germline V gene are KGHDR and SFDVKD. This CDR3 reads CATSDFTGESTDTQYF. CDR3 bases: TGTGCCACCAGTGATTTTACGGGGGAAAGCACAGATACGCAGTATTTT.

This clonotype turned up a few times. J is TRBJ1-1 and V is TRBV5-1; TRBD1 agrees at 7 bases. The CDR3 sequence is 13 residues long. J was trimmed by 1 base and V by 7 bases; bases with no gene match: 4. The germline V gene encodes CDR1 SGHRS and CDR2 YFSETQ. As DNA, the CDR3 is TGCGCCAGCGGGACAGACCCGAACACTGAAGCTTTCTTT. Residues: CASGTDPNTEAFF.

Only a few counts were recorded for this clonotype. The chain couples TRBV7-8 to TRBJ1-2, with D hard to call. The germline gives CDR1 SGHVS, CDR2 FQNEAQ. There are 12 residues in the CDR3. V dropped 5 bases and J dropped 0 bases, with 4 bases sitting between them. CDR3 coding DNA: TGTGCCAGCAGCCCCACTAACTATGGCTACACCTTC. Translating it yields CASSPTNYGYTF. The variable domain in full, with the rest retrieved from reference TRBV7-8 and TRBJ1-2, is GAGVSQSPRYKVAKRGQDVALRCDPISGHVSLFWYQQALGQGPEFLTYFQNEAQLDKSGLPSDRFFAERPEGSVSTLKIQRTQQEDSAVYLCASSPTNYGYTFGSGTRLTVV.

This chain joins TRBV12-3 or TRBV12-4 and TRBJ2-1; D is possibly TRBD1 or TRBD2 (6 bases each). This CDR3 comprises 13 residues. The V and J ends lost 1 base and 9 bases respectively, with 10 bases between them. CDR3 in DNA: TGTGCCAGCAGTTTAGTCGGGGGCACTGAGCAGTTCTTC. This codes for CASSLVGGTEQFF.

The chain combines TRBV4-2 with TRBJ2-1; 7 bases match TRBD2. The germline gives CDR1 LGHNA, CDR2 YNFKEQ. The CDR3 has 17 amino acids. The V and J ends lost 1 base and 3 bases, in that order; junction bases with no gene match: 9. CDR3 amino acids: CASSQVSQWGGYNEQFF. The CDR3, as DNA: TGTGCCAGCAGCCAAGTATCCCAGTGGGGGGGCTACAATGAGCAGTTCTTC.

Only a few counts were recorded for this clonotype. The chain carries TRBV6-5 and TRBJ2-2, with D possibly matching TRBD1 (8 bases). V shed 6 bases and J shed 4 bases, with 12 bases lying between them. Germline-derived CDR1 and CDR2 are MNHEY and SVGAGI. There are 14 residues in the CDR3. The CDR3, as DNA: TGTGCCAGCAGAACAGGGGGGGGCACCGGGGAGCTGTTTTTT. Translating gives CASRTGGGTGELFF.

The chain combines TRBV5-1 with TRBJ1-2, with D perhaps matching TRBD1 (5 bases). CDR3 size: 15 residues. Germline CDR1 and CDR2: SGHRS and YFSETQ. Trimming left V 4 bases short and J 0 bases short, with 13 bases between. This CDR3 reads CASSRDDGTNYGYTF. CDR3 DNA sequence: TGCGCCAGCAGCCGGGACGACGGAACTAACTATGGCTACACCTTC.

This clonotype was picked up a small number of times. The chain links TRBV5-1 to TRBJ2-5, with TRBD2 as a possible D gene (6 bases). V shed 2 bases and J shed 5 bases, with 13 bases lying between them. Germline V gene lookup returns CDR1 SGHRS and CDR2 YFSETQ. This CDR3 region has 14 residues. CDR3 DNA sequence: TGCGCCAGCAGCTTTAACGCGGGAAGTGAGACCCAGTACTTC. Translating gives CASSFNAGSETQYF.

This clonotype has ten or more counts. This chain links TRBV6-5 with TRBJ2-2; 11 nucleotides match TRBD2. CDR1 and CDR2 from the germline V gene are MNHEY and SVGAGI. Germline trimming cut 7 bases from V and 5 bases from J; bases unmatched to any gene: 15. The CDR3 runs 18 residues. CDR3 in amino acids: CASTRGVLAGGGTGELFF. Written as DNA, the CDR3 is TGTGCCAGCACCCGCGGTGTGCTAGCGGGAGGTGGTACCGGGGAGCTGTTTTTT.